Given below is one T cell receptor beta chain in context. The data were produced by immunoSEQ multiplex PCR, yet TCRdb's version contains in-frame clones alone and is incomplete. The sample shows tens of thousands of clones, 90% of them seen only once. The sample comes from a study of OX40 agonist ivuxolimab in advanced cancers. The V and J ends lost 5 bases and 3 bases, in that order; junction bases with no gene match: 3. The CDR3 has 13 amino acids. CDR1 and CDR2 from the germline V gene are SNHLY and FYNNEI. The TCR comes from an adult with an advanced solid tumor such as melanoma, head and neck, liver or kidney cancer. The chain employs TRBV2 and TRBJ1-1, with TRBD1 matching over 7 bases. The sample here was CD4+ or CD8+ T cells sorted from blood, taken in a trial of the OX40 agonist ivuxolimab. The CDR3 sequence: CASSSQGYTEAFF. The CDR3 bases are TGTGCCAGCAGTTCACAGGGGTACACTGAAGCTTTCTTT.